This TCR beta chain was identified in a study of shared clonotypes between healthy human individuals. Across the study: Sampling drew on donors who were two women and a few men aged 18 to 49. CD8 memory received one plate per donor, CD8 naive two, CD4 memory three and CD4 naive three.

CDR1 and CDR2 (germline): LGHNT, FRNRAP. This CDR3 is 10 amino acids long. Trimming cost V 1 base and J 10 bases, with 2 bases left between them. Original handling: Filtering differed since immunoSEQ provided only junctions, with no quality scores. Generated by immunoSEQ multiplex PCR, the TCRdb table keeps only in-frame clones and is missing some. V, J and clone size are those of that table, while D and trimming were read from the DNA. The sample yields about 2.4 million clones, 90% to 95% seen once. Negatively enriched CD4+ T cells were divided by CD45RA into naive and memory. V usage is TRBV12-5 and J usage is TRBJ2-1, with D uncertain. The sequenced sample was naive CD4+ T cells sorted from blood. As to subset: CD45RA+ positively selected. The sequence was collected from a man between 18 and 29 years old in good health. The CDR3 loop is CASGLEEQFF. CDR3 coding DNA: TGTGCTAGTGGTTTGGAGGAGCAGTTCTTC.